The 21 T cell receptor beta chains given below trace back to one sample, sequenced in a study of T cell responses to AZD1222 COVID-19 vaccine. Libraries were prepared by immunoSEQ multiplex PCR; TCRdb keeps only in-frame clonotypes and omits some of them. Of over 120,000 clones listed, around 90% are singletons. The sample consisted of peripheral blood, taken on day 0 of AZD1222 vaccination. All receptors come from an adult in good health.

This chain links TRBV6-5 with TRBJ1-3; D perhaps matches TRBD1 (6 bases). The germline V and J ends were trimmed by 4 bases and 9 bases, with 13 bases remaining between them. CDR1 is MNHEY, CDR2 SVGAGI, per germline. This CDR3 has 13 amino acids. CDR3 sequence (DNA): TGTGCCAGCAGTTTCGAACAGGGACTCACCATATATTTT. It translates to CASSFEQGLTIYF.

The rearrangement uses TRBV9 and TRBJ1-6; no reliable D call. This CDR3 comprises 14 residues. Trimming pared 1 base from V and 10 bases from J, leaving 12 bases between. Germline CDR1 reads SGDLS; CDR2 reads YYNGEE. This CDR3 reads CASSVTGNGSPLHF. The CDR3 bases are TGTGCCAGCAGCGTAACCGGGAACGGCTCACCCCTCCACTTT.

This clone was recorded once. The V and J genes are TRBV7-9 and TRBJ1-3; D is possibly TRBD1 (6 bases). The ends were cut back, 4 bases at V and 2 bases at J, with 21 bases in the middle. CDR1 SEHNR and CDR2 FQNEAQ come from the germline V gene (reference sequence). This CDR3 is 18 amino acids long. CDR3 bases: TGTGCCAGCAGCTCATCAGGCCCGTCGGACAGTACTGGAAACACCATATATTTT. Protein sequence: CASSSSGPSDSTGNTIYF.

The chain couples TRBV5-1 to TRBJ2-5; maybe TRBD2 (5 bases). This CDR3 region has 13 residues. Between the trimmed V and J ends, which lost 2 bases and 5 bases, there was a span of 10 bases. Germline V CDR1 and CDR2: SGHRS, YFSETQ. The CDR3 region is CASSLLVGETQYF. In DNA, the CDR3 is TGCGCCAGCAGCTTACTAGTCGGTGAGACCCAGTACTTC.

The chain links TRBV6-2 or TRBV6-3 to TRBJ2-7; 8 nucleotides agree with TRBD2. V shed 2 bases, J shed 5 bases, and the junction held 8 bases outside the gene matches. This CDR3 has 15 amino acids. Per germline, CDR1 MNHEY and CDR2 SVGEGT. Here the CDR3 DNA reads TGTGCCAGCAGTTACAGCGGGAGTCGAAGGAACGAGCAGTACTTC. This gives the protein CASSYSGSRRNEQYF.

The genes are TRBV10-2 and TRBJ2-1; 11 bases align to TRBD2. CDR1 is WSHSY, CDR2 SAAADI, per germline. The CDR3 has 17 amino acids. Trimming took 6 bases from V and 0 from J; bases not matched to a gene: 7. The CDR3 here is CASRGPGTSGSYNEQFF. The CDR3 coding sequence is TGCGCCAGCAGGGGTCCCGGGACTAGCGGCTCCTACAATGAGCAGTTCTTC.

J is TRBJ1-1 and V is TRBV16; TRBD1 aligns across 7 bases. Germline V gene data show CDR1 as KGHSY and CDR2 as FQNENV. The CDR3 runs 15 residues. V lost 0 bases to trimming and J lost 3 bases; unmatched junction nucleotides: 4. The CDR3, as DNA: TGTGCCAGCAGCCAATCAAGGGGGCGAGACACTGAAGCTTTCTTT. Its protein is CASSQSRGRDTEAFF.

The V gene is TRBV27, the J gene TRBJ2-7, with 13 bases aligning to TRBD2. There are 13 residues in the CDR3. Germline V gives CDR1 MNHEY, CDR2 SMNVEV (reference sequence). V lost 10 bases, J lost 5 bases, and 5 bases stayed unmatched. The CDR3, as DNA: TGTGCCACCGGACTAGCGGGAGTCAACGAGCAGTACTTC. Its protein is CATGLAGVNEQYF.

In its sample, this clone was seen a few times. The rearrangement links TRBV7-6 to TRBJ2-1, with D uncertain. Germline V lookup: CDR1 SGHVS, CDR2 FNYEAQ. Trimming took off 8 bases at V and 0 bases at J, with 14 bases between the two ends. The CDR3 has 15 residues. In nucleotides, the CDR3 is TGTGCCAGCGGCGGTGGCGGAAGCTCCTACAATGAGCAGTTCTTC. Amino acids: CASGGGGSSYNEQFF.

The gene calls are TRBV6-4 and TRBJ2-5, with D possibly called TRBD1 or TRBD2 (5 bases each). This CDR3 is 14 amino acids long. The germline V gene has CDR1 MRHNA and CDR2 SNTAGT. V lost 0 bases, J lost 4 bases, and 9 bases lay in between. CDR3 region: CASSDSPGRETQYF. The CDR3 DNA is TGTGCCAGCAGTGACTCGCCGGGGCGAGAGACCCAGTACTTC.

This clone was picked up a small number of times. This chain connects TRBV6-5 to TRBJ1-5; D uncertain. V lost 5 bases and J 0 bases, leaving 5 bases between the germline ends. Germline assignment: CDR1 MNHEY and CDR2 SVGAGI. The CDR3 covers 13 residues. The CDR3, as DNA: TGTGCCAGCAGTAGTTATAGCAATCAGCCCCAGCATTTT. Its translation: CASSSYSNQPQHF.

The rearrangement uses TRBV19 and TRBJ1-1; D ambiguous. Trimming left V 6 bases short and J 2 bases short, with 16 bases between. This CDR3 is built from 15 residues. Germline CDR1 LNHDA, CDR2 SQIVND (reference sequence). CDR3 loop: CASREGSGFNTEAFF. The DNA of the CDR3 is TGTGCCAGTAGGGAAGGGTCCGGGTTTAACACTGAAGCTTTCTTT. Complete variable domain (other parts from reference TRBV19 and TRBJ1-1): DGGITQSPKYLFRKEGQNVTLSCEQNLNHDAMYWYRQDPGQGLRLIYYSQIVNDFQKGDIAEGYSVSREKKESFPLTVTSAQKNPTAFYLCASREGSGFNTEAFFGQGTRLTVV.

The sample holds a few counts of this clone. The chain links TRBV6-2 or TRBV6-3 to TRBJ1-2; tentatively, D is TRBD1 (5 bases). CDR1 is MNHEY and CDR2 is SVGEGT in the germline V gene. This CDR3 is 12 amino acids long. Trimming took off 7 bases at V and 4 bases at J, with 10 bases between the two ends. The CDR3: CASTPDSYGYTF. CDR3 sequence (DNA): TGTGCCAGCACCCCCGACAGCTATGGCTACACCTTC.

The J gene is TRBJ2-5, the V gene TRBV3-1 (or the pseudogene TRBV3-2); 7 bases align to TRBD1. Germline CDR1 LGHDT, CDR2 YNNKEL (reference sequence). CDR3 length equals 16 residues. Trimming cost V 1 base and J 1 base; bases outside gene matches: 6. This CDR3 reads CASSQGFDRAQETQYF. The CDR3 DNA follows: TGTGCCAGCAGCCAAGGATTCGACAGGGCCCAAGAGACCCAGTACTTC.

The genes are TRBV6-5 and TRBJ1-1; perhaps TRBD1 as D (6 bases). The CDR3 loop spans 14 amino acids. Germline loops: CDR1 MNHEY, CDR2 SVGAGI. Trimming removed 5 bases at V and 0 bases at J, with 10 bases between. CDR3 in amino acids: CASSKGHMNTEAFF. Written as DNA, the CDR3 is TGTGCCAGCAGTAAGGGACACATGAACACTGAAGCTTTCTTT.

This clone was detected once. The chain uses TRBV28 and TRBJ2-1, with TRBD1 identical over 7 bases. The CDR3 runs to 14 residues. V gave up 7 bases and J gave up 2 bases; unmatched junction bases: 5. The V gene's germline CDR1 is MDHEN and CDR2 SYDVKM. CDR3: CASKTGDPYNEQFF. The CDR3 DNA reads TGTGCCAGCAAAACAGGGGACCCCTACAATGAGCAGTTCTTC.

Only one count was recorded for this clone. V is TRBV30 and J is TRBJ2-2; TRBD1 matches 7 bases. Germline loops: CDR1 GTSNPN, CDR2 SVGIG (reference sequence). The V and J ends lost 2 bases and 7 bases, in that order; junction bases with no gene match: 7. CDR3 length: 14 amino acids. CDR3 sequence (DNA): TGTGCCTGGAGTAGGGAAACAGGGGTCGGGGAGCTGTTTTTT. Its translation: CAWSRETGVGELFF.

The J gene is TRBJ2-7, the V gene TRBV6-2 or TRBV6-3, with D hard to call. The CDR3 totals 11 residues. V gave up 4 bases and J gave up 4 bases, with 5 bases separating them. In germline, CDR1 is MNHEY, CDR2 SVGEGT. This chain's CDR3 is CASSSAYEQYF. The CDR3 bases are TGTGCCAGCAGTTCGGCGTACGAGCAGTACTTC.

CDR3 sequence: CASSYHKTGELFF. The DNA for the CDR3 is TGTGCCAGCAGCTACCACAAGACCGGGGAGCTGTTTTTT. This chain joins TRBV5-4 and TRBJ2-2, with D unresolved. Deletions cut 3 bases from V and 5 bases from J, with 8 bases between. Germline loops: CDR1 SGHNT, CDR2 YYREEE (reference sequence). The CDR3 length is 13 residues.

The V gene is TRBV19, the J gene TRBJ2-1, with TRBD2 matching 10 bases. CDR1 is LNHDA and CDR2 is SQIVND in the germline V gene (reference sequence). The CDR3 has 14 residues. The trim removed 6 bases at V and 9 bases at J, leaving 8 bases unmatched. The CDR3 coding sequence is TGTGCCAGTAGGACCGGGACTAGCGCCGGTGAGCAGTTCTTC. Translation gives CASRTGTSAGEQFF.

The V gene is TRBV30, the J gene TRBJ1-2, with D possibly matching TRBD1 (5 bases). The CDR3 spans 13 residues. The germline gives CDR1 GTSNPN, CDR2 SVGIG (reference sequence). Trimming removed 3 bases from V and 7 bases from J, with 15 bases in between. This CDR3 is CAWRLRERSGYTF. The CDR3 nucleotides are TGTGCCTGGAGACTCAGGGAGAGAAGTGGCTACACCTTC. The full variable domain, rest sourced from reference TRBV30 and TRBJ1-2, is SQTIHQWPATLVQPVGSPLSLECTVEGTSNPNLYWYRQAAGRGLQLLFYSVGIGQISSEVPQNLSASRPQDRQFILSSKKLLLSDSGFYLCAWRLRERSGYTFGSGTRLTVV.